This passage covers 17 T cell receptor beta chains from one sample sequenced in a study of T cells expressing NK-cell markers (dated by TCRdb to about 2020). Libraries came from 5' RACE. Reads for this sample came from an Illumina HiSeq 2000. After reprocessing by TCRdb, each CDR3 protein sequence is one entry, and no DNA is given. The sample's clone listing holds 130,000 to 150,000 distinct CDR3 sequences. Around 12% of the sample is taken by the ten largest. Sample: blood T cells: a sorted CD56 or NKG2C T cell subset, CD4+ or CD8+ T cells, or bulk PBMC T cells (not recorded which). The source is a man in his late teens or twenties in good health. Donor details come from another sample of the same person, matched by shared clones.

The gene calls are TRBV29-1 and TRBJ2-1; TCRdb's D call, TRBD1, is unchecked because there is no DNA. The CDR3 contains 14 residues. Per the germline V gene, CDR1 is SQVTM and CDR2 is ANQGSEA. The chain's CDR3 is CSVEILKWGDEQFF.

The chain has TRBV15 and TRBJ2-5. The CDR3 totals 11 residues. The germline gives CDR1 LNHNV, CDR2 YYDKDF (reference sequence). The CDR3 sequence is CATSGQETQYF.

The chain combines TRBV14 with TRBJ2-1. Germline CDR1 and CDR2: SGHDN and FVKESK. The CDR3 contains 14 residues. The CDR3 loop is CASSQEVLDNEQFF. The variable domain in full, with the rest retrieved from reference TRBV14 and TRBJ2-1, is EAGVTQFPSHSVIEKGQTVTLRCDPISGHDNLYWYRRVMGKEIKFLLHFVKESKQDESGMPNNRFLAERTGGTYSTLKVQPAELEDSGVYFCASSQEVLDNEQFFGPGTRLTVL.

The chain couples TRBV11-2 to TRBJ2-3. The CDR3 has 15 residues. Germline assignment: CDR1 SGHAT and CDR2 FQNNGV. The CDR3 sequence: CASSLLDQSTDTQYF. Full variable domain (rest looked up from reference TRBV11-2 and TRBJ2-3): EAGVAQSPRYKIIEKRQSVAFWCNPISGHATLYWYQQILGQGPKLLIQFQNNGVVDDSQLPKDRFSAERLKGVDSTLKIQPAKLEDSAVYLCASSLLDQSTDTQYFGPGTRLTVL.

The chain is built from TRBV29-1 and TRBJ2-1; TCRdb outputs TRBD2, but without DNA this stays unchecked. The CDR3 length is 15 residues. Per the germline V gene, CDR1 is SQVTM and CDR2 is ANQGSEA. The CDR3 loop is CSVTGALSSYNEQFF.

This chain connects TRBV12-3 or TRBV12-4 to TRBJ1-4; TCRdb lists TRBD1, though no DNA is available to test this call. The CDR3 is 14 amino acids. The CDR3 sequence: CASSQKTGGEKLFF.

The gene calls are TRBV25-1 and TRBJ2-1; with no DNA, the TCRdb D assignment of TRBD2 cannot be verified. The CDR3 spans 14 residues. Germline V gene sequence: CDR1 MGHDK, CDR2 SYGVNS. The CDR3 spells CASSHSGDYNEQFF.

This sequence joins TRBV27 and TRBJ1-5; there is no DNA to check the TCRdb D call of TRBD1. This CDR3 has 15 amino acids. CDR1 is MNHEY and CDR2 is SMNVEV in the germline V gene (reference sequence). The CDR3 protein is CASSAGVYSNQPQHF.

V is TRBV15 and J is TRBJ2-5; TCRdb calls TRBD1, which cannot be checked without DNA. This CDR3 is built from 15 residues. Germline assignment: CDR1 LNHNV and CDR2 YYDKDF (reference sequence). This chain's CDR3 is CATSKEGRFEGTQYF.

The chain is built from TRBV12-3 or TRBV12-4 and TRBJ2-3; TCRdb's assignment of TRBD2 cannot be checked, as there is no DNA. The CDR3 runs to 13 residues. CDR3 residues: CASSMRDPDTQYF.

V gene TRBV12-3 or TRBV12-4 combines with J gene TRBJ2-2. The CDR3 spans 13 residues. The CDR3 sequence: CASSSWQPGELFF.

The rearrangement joins TRBV2 to TRBJ2-4; TCRdb lists TRBD1, though no DNA is available to test this call. This CDR3 region has 15 residues. Germline CDR1 reads SNHLY; CDR2 reads FYNNEI. The chain's CDR3 is CASSGDGIGSNIQYF.

The V call is TRBV20-1, the J call TRBJ2-3; TCRdb reports TRBD2, a call that lacks DNA to check it against. The CDR3 is 20 amino acids. Per the germline V gene, CDR1 is DFQATT and CDR2 is SNEGSKA (reference sequence). CDR3 in amino acids: CSASLSVLAGGITSTDTQYF.

The V call is TRBV20-1, the J call TRBJ1-4. Germline CDR1 is DFQATT and CDR2 is SNEGSKA (reference sequence). The CDR3 covers 15 residues. This chain's CDR3 is CSATPTEATNEKLFF.

V and J are TRBV19 and TRBJ1-2; the TRBD1 assignment by TCRdb is unverifiable without DNA. This CDR3 is built from 14 residues. Germline CDR1 and CDR2: LNHDA and SQIVND (reference sequence). CDR3 residues: CASSQGQGTWGYTF.

The gene calls are TRBV7-9 and TRBJ1-1. The CDR3 is made up of 12 amino acids. Germline-derived CDR1 and CDR2 are SEHNR and FQNEAQ (reference sequence). This chain's CDR3 is CASEPGNTEAFF.

The chain carries TRBV7-3 and TRBJ2-1; TCRdb proposes TRBD1, but this gene call is untestable without DNA. This CDR3 spans 14 amino acids. Germline loops: CDR1 SGHTA, CDR2 FQGTGA. The CDR3 sequence: CASSLGQNYNEQFF.